The clone carrying this T cell receptor beta chain was counted many times. Its antigen remains unidentified. The germline CDR1 and CDR2 sequences are MGHDK and SYGVNS. This CDR3 comprises 15 residues. V lost 0 bases, J lost 5 bases, and 10 bases lay in between. This sample is drawn from a study of T cells in Graves' hyperthyroidism and ophthalmopathy. General study points: Blood also held most thyroid clonotypes expanded beyond 0.001.

Researchers took RNA transcripts and amplified the TCR beta CDR3 regions from them. The HTBI primer set was used in a first-round RT-PCR of the TCR CDR3. Using its own MiXCR run on the multiplex PCR reads, TCRdb lists one record per CDR3 protein. The sample carries hundreds of thousands of distinct CDR3 sequences, 40% to 55% recorded once. The J gene is TRBJ1-4, the V gene TRBV25-1; TRBD1 might be the D (5 bases). The material sequenced was peripheral blood or thyroid tissue (not recorded which). The clonotype comes from a woman aged 18 to 35 with Graves' hyperthyroidism. The CDR3 DNA sequence: TGTGCCAGCAGTGAATATCCCAGGGAGAATGAAAAACTGTTTTTT. It translates to CASSEYPRENEKLFF.